These 6 T cell receptor beta chains were sequenced from one sample in a study of Ad26.COV2.S vaccination and SARS-CoV-2 variants. The treatment is: some 20 received Ad26.COV2.S at low or high dose, single or two shots; about 5 received placebo; per-sample allocation not given. Sampling was performed 63 days after the first vaccine or placebo injection. Here immunoSEQ multiplex PCR was the method, and the copy in TCRdb shows in-frame clones only, minus some. Of 400,000 to 450,000 clones listed, 92% were seen once; the top ten hold approximately 1.7%. The material was peripheral blood, obtained in a trial of Ad26.COV2.S vaccine versus placebo. These TCRs come from a person aged 18-65 years who received the Ad26.COV2.S COVID-19 vaccine or a placebo.

Here the CDR3 DNA reads TGTGCCAGCAGTTTATTCTCTGCAACTAATGAAAAACTGTTTTTT. It translates to CASSLFSATNEKLFF. The chain recombines TRBV28 with TRBJ1-4; D gene unclear. Trimming shortened V by 1 base and J by 0 bases, and 6 bases separated the two germline ends. This CDR3 has 15 residues. The V gene's germline CDR1 is MDHEN and CDR2 SYDVKM.

The chain recombines TRBV4-1 with TRBJ2-5; D is uncertain. CDR3 length equals 14 residues. Germline values: CDR1 MGHRA, CDR2 YSYEKL. Between the trimmed V and J ends, which lost 4 bases and 1 base, there was a span of 10 bases. DNA of the CDR3: TGCGCCAGCAGCCTCGGAGTTGGCCAAGAGACCCAGTACTTC. It encodes CASSLGVGQETQYF.

This chain connects TRBV6-4 to TRBJ1-2; D might be TRBD1 (5 bases). Per the germline V gene, CDR1 is MRHNA and CDR2 is SNTAGT. The CDR3 has 16 amino acids. V lost 6 bases and J lost 8, with 25 bases in between. The CDR3 DNA reads TGTGCCAGCAGCCCCCGGTCAGGGATCCTTCTCGAGGGCTACACCTTC. Translation: CASSPRSGILLEGYTF.

CDR3 protein: CASSLAGTGYGYTF. The CDR3 DNA follows: TGTGCCAGCAGCTTGGCCGGGACAGGCTATGGCTACACCTTC. The V and J genes are TRBV5-6 and TRBJ1-2; the match to TRBD1 covers 8 bases. The V gene end was trimmed by 0 bases and the J gene end by 4 bases; junction bases not matched to a gene: 2. The CDR3 is 14 amino acids. Looked up from germline, CDR1 is SGHDT and CDR2 is YYEEEE.

There are a few counts of this clone. V is TRBV6-2 or TRBV6-3 and J is TRBJ1-1; D ambiguous. The V gene's germline CDR1 is MNHEY and CDR2 SVGEGT. Trimming shortened V by 5 bases and J by 6 bases, and 16 bases separated the two germline ends. The CDR3 runs 14 residues. CDR3 protein: CASSRWEGWAEAFF. The DNA for the CDR3 is TGTGCCAGCAGTCGGTGGGAGGGATGGGCTGAAGCTTTCTTT.

V usage is TRBV5-8 and J usage is TRBJ2-2; the match to TRBD1 covers 8 bases. Germline V CDR1 and CDR2: SGHTS, YDEGEE. The CDR3 extends over 14 amino acids. With V trimmed by 1 base and J by 5 bases, 1 base remained unmatched. CDR3 protein: CASSLYRGTGELFF. CDR3 nucleotides: TGTGCCAGCAGCTTGTACAGGGGGACCGGGGAGCTGTTTTTT.